This TCR beta chain was sequenced during a study of blood T cell repertoires in COVID-19 (dated by TCRdb to 2018 to 2021). Turning to the overall study: Samples from collaborators originated in the United States, Italy and Spain and spanned both the acute and convalescent phases of COVID-19. A freely available public database, intended as a resource for researchers studying the immune response to SARS-CoV-2, is where the repertoires were released. HLA class I and class II types, where available, came from metadata supplied by the sample provider rather than from assay-based typing. The sample metadata nearly always contained a de-identified subject ID, COVID-19 status, age in years and sex. The samples were drawn from the first 160 participants of the ongoing ImmuneRACE study and from 1,254 subjects provided by 6 global collaborators. The prospective study material was composed of cDNA or gDNA derived from T cells, B-cell-depleted T cells, or PBMCs. Subjects who had been exposed to COVID-19, were actively infected with it, or had recovered from it provided the deeply sampled blood TCRbeta repertoires that made up the dataset. Here is what the overall study found, with its caveats: How much clinical and demographic metadata was included differed by source and by participant, and the metadata was provided uncurated.

TCRbeta CDR3 regions were amplified from genomic DNA using the immunoSEQ Assay, a bias-controlled multiplex PCR. Under the source paper's analysis protocol: The number of nucleated cells in each sample was estimated by amplification of reference gene primers within the assay. Sequence reads were collapsed and filtered to measure the absolute abundance of every unique TCRbeta CDR3 rearrangement. For each sample, productive Simpson clonality was calculated as the square root of Simpson's diversity index across productive rearrangements. TCRdb stores this immuneACCESS table with in-frame sequences only. Part of the clones is absent; in the studies checked, under half of the shortfall reflects unresolved V genes, and no reason is known for the rest. V, J and clone size were drawn from that table, and D and trimming were deduced from the DNA. The sample records about 270,000 clones, roughly nine tenths of which are singletons. The leading ten clones occupy 8.5% to 9% of the sample.

The collaborating institutions used their own protocols to collect whole blood in K2EDTA tubes. For TCRbeta analysis, collaborators shipped samples in one of three forms: frozen whole blood, isolated PBMCs, or DNA extracted from either of those sample types. Worth noting for this clone: Its recognized antigen is unknown. Base qualities are not recorded, but no much larger clone differs from it by a single base.

Sample: peripheral blood. This sequence was found in a man aged 35-49 years with active or convalescent COVID-19.

The DNA sequence is TGCAGTGCTAGTATACAGGGCTCGCTACATTATGGCTACACCTTC. It codes for CSASIQGSLHYGYTF. The sequence joins TRBV20-1 to TRBJ1-2; TRBD1 is possibly the D segment (6 matching bases). V is shortened by 3 bases, J by 5 bases, and the region joining them spans 19 bases. The CDR3 runs 15 residues from the cysteine to the phenylalanine. The sequence is cut down to CDR3 DNA, 45 bases in frame from base 1. CDR1 DFQATT and CDR2 SNEGSKA were looked up in the germline V gene (reference sequence).